This T cell receptor (beta chain) was captured in a study of control samples from healthy donors and cancer patients. Assay used: immunoSEQ multiplex PCR; TCRdb lists only in-frame clones, some missing. The sample has roughly 20,000 clones, roughly 80% seen once. Germline V lookup: CDR1 SGHTA, CDR2 FQGNSA. The CDR3 is 16 amino acids. The junction had 7 bases not matched to a gene; V was cut back by 5 bases and J by 5 bases. The V call is TRBV7-2, the J call TRBJ2-1; 12 bases are a match to TRBD2. Sequenced: PBMCs. The sequence was collected from an elderly man with head and neck cancer. CDR3 bases: TGTGCCAGCAGCCGGACTAGCGGGAACTGGGACAATGAGCAGTTCTTC. It yields the protein CASSRTSGNWDNEQFF.